Presented here are 18 T cell receptor beta chains from one specimen sequenced in a study of early stage breast cancer tumors (dated 2017 in TCRdb). The library was produced with the immunoSEQ multiplex PCR assay. TCRdb's version of the immuneACCESS table is confined to in-frame rearrangements and falls short of the full clone set. An unresolved V gene accounts for under half of the shortfall where checked; the remainder is of unknown origin. This sample is represented by tens of thousands of clones; under 95% of them were singletons. The ten biggest clones cover 5% of the sample. Source material: blood. The receptors shown here come from a person in their 70s with breast cancer.

V is TRBV7-8 and J is TRBJ2-6; D not resolved. This CDR3 is 17 amino acids long. Trimming took 2 bases from V and 0 from J, leaving 11 bases between them. Germline V gives CDR1 SGHVS, CDR2 FQNEAQ. The CDR3 region is CASSLLAGYSGANVLTF. CDR3 nucleotide sequence: TGTGCCAGCAGCTTACTGGCAGGCTACTCTGGGGCCAACGTCCTGACTTTC.

V gene TRBV5-8 combines with J gene TRBJ1-5; possibly TRBD1 for D (6 bases). The germline gives CDR1 SGHTS, CDR2 YDEGEE. CDR3 length equals 15 residues. V lost 5 bases, J lost 1 base, and 13 bases lay in between. CDR3 in DNA: TGTGCCAGCAGGACCAAGGGGGGGAGCAATCAGCCCCAGCATTTT. It specifies CASRTKGGSNQPQHF.

The V and J genes are TRBV7-6 and TRBJ1-3; the D is unclear. Trimming stripped 1 base from V and 4 bases from J, with 8 bases between. Germline CDR1 reads SGHVS; CDR2 reads FNYEAQ. This CDR3 has 14 amino acids. In nucleotides, the CDR3 is TGTGCCAGCAGCTTAGGCGAGTTGGGAAACACCATATATTTT. The encoded protein is CASSLGELGNTIYF.

This clone was counted between two and nine times. J is TRBJ1-2 and V is TRBV9, with D perhaps TRBD1 (6 bases). The V end lost 5 bases, the J end lost 7 bases, and 12 bases lay between the germline ends. This CDR3 has 12 amino acids. Germline loops: CDR1 SGDLS, CDR2 YYNGEE. The CDR3 here is CASRQGIGGYTF. CDR3 nucleotides: TGTGCCAGCAGACAGGGCATCGGTGGCTACACCTTC.

This clone was observed a single time. This chain links TRBV30 with TRBJ2-5; the D is unclear. Germline values: CDR1 GTSNPN, CDR2 SVGIG (reference sequence). Trimming took off 4 bases at V and 9 bases at J, with 18 bases between the two ends. The CDR3 has 13 residues. CDR3 in amino acids: CAWTPTASVAQYF. DNA of the CDR3: TGTGCCTGGACTCCTACTGCCAGCGTAGCCCAGTACTTC.

The chain recombines TRBV6-6 with TRBJ1-2, with D perhaps matching TRBD1 (6 bases). Germline lookup yields CDR1 MNHNY and CDR2 SVGAGI (reference sequence). V was pared by 7 bases and J by 7 bases, with 22 bases between. The CDR3 consists of 15 residues. CDR3 nucleotides: TGTGCCAGCAAGGGAACAGGGCTCGATCAGGGTGGCTACACCTTC. Its protein is CASKGTGLDQGGYTF.

This clone was found a few times. This chain uses TRBV7-6 with TRBJ2-2, with D maybe TRBD1 (5 bases). Germline CDR1 SGHVS, CDR2 FNYEAQ. CDR3 length: 15 amino acids. The V and J ends lost 1 base and 4 bases respectively, with 10 bases between them. The CDR3 protein is CASSLGDRGTGELFF. CDR3 coding DNA: TGTGCCAGCAGCTTAGGAGACAGAGGCACCGGGGAGCTGTTTTTT.

The DNA of the CDR3 is TGTGCCAGCAACGACAGGGGGCGCGCCACTGAAGCTTTCTTT. This translates into CASNDRGRATEAFF. The rearrangement joins TRBV19 to TRBJ1-1; TRBD1 matches 10 bases. There are 14 residues in the CDR3. The V gene end was trimmed by 9 bases and the J gene end by 4 bases; junction bases not matched to a gene: 8. Germline V lookup: CDR1 LNHDA, CDR2 SQIVND (reference sequence).

The DNA for the CDR3 is TGTGCCAGCAGCTCAAGAGCCGGGACAGGGGGCGGAAACGAGCAGTACTTC. Translated, it gives CASSSRAGTGGGNEQYF. This chain joins TRBV7-9 and TRBJ2-7, with 12 bases identical to TRBD1. CDR1 and CDR2 from the germline V gene are SEHNR and FQNEAQ (reference sequence). The J segment lost 5 bases and the V segment lost 4 bases, leaving 12 bases of the junction unmatched. CDR3 length equals 17 residues.

V is TRBV5-1 and J is TRBJ2-5, with 8 bases fitting TRBD1. The CDR3 sequence is 14 residues long. The ends lost 4 bases at V and 5 bases at J; junction bases unmatched: 7. The germline gives CDR1 SGHRS, CDR2 YFSETQ. The DNA of the CDR3 is TGCGCCAGCAGCCCCTGGACAGGGTGGGAGACCCAGTACTTC. Protein: CASSPWTGWETQYF.

The J gene is TRBJ1-5, the V gene TRBV6-1, with D possibly being TRBD1 (6 bases). V lost 2 bases and J 6 bases, leaving 11 bases between the germline ends. This CDR3 is 14 amino acids long. The germline CDR1 and CDR2 sequences are MNHNS and SASEGT. CDR3 nucleotides: TGTGCCAGCAGTGAACAGGGGTTCGGTCAGCCCCAGCATTTT. Its translation is CASSEQGFGQPQHF.

This chain uses TRBV7-3 with TRBJ2-2, with 12 bases identical to TRBD2. V lost 5 bases to trimming and J lost 2 bases; unmatched junction nucleotides: 9. The CDR3 covers 18 residues. Germline V gives CDR1 SGHTA, CDR2 FQGTGA. The CDR3 DNA is TGTGCCAGCAGCGGACGACTAGCGGGAGTACATAACACCGGGGAGCTGTTTTTT. It specifies CASSGRLAGVHNTGELFF.

V is TRBV6-5 and J is TRBJ2-7; TRBD1 agrees at 8 bases. This CDR3 contains 14 residues. Germline assignment: CDR1 MNHEY and CDR2 SVGAGI. V lost 6 bases, J lost 3 bases, and 7 bases stayed unmatched. Here the CDR3 DNA reads TGTGCCAGCAGCACCGGGACAGGCCACTACGAGCAGTACTTC. Protein product: CASSTGTGHYEQYF.

This chain uses TRBV5-6 with TRBJ1-3, with D tentatively TRBD1 (6 bases). This CDR3 region has 16 residues. The germline V gene encodes CDR1 SGHDT and CDR2 YYEEEE. Trimming took 0 bases from V and 4 from J, leaving 14 bases between them. CDR3 region: CASSLAQGFSGNTIYF. In DNA, the CDR3 is TGTGCCAGCAGCTTGGCTCAGGGGTTTTCGGGAAACACCATATATTTT.

The V call is TRBV29-1, the J call TRBJ2-2, with TRBD1 as a possible D gene (6 bases). Deletions cut 3 bases from V and 4 bases from J, with 15 bases between. This CDR3 contains 15 residues. CDR1 is SQVTM, CDR2 ANQGSEA, per germline. CDR3 region: CSVEDRKGVTGELFF. Written as DNA, the CDR3 is TGCAGCGTTGAGGACAGAAAAGGGGTCACCGGGGAGCTGTTTTTT.

The chain is built from TRBV28 and TRBJ1-1, with D perhaps matching TRBD1 (5 bases). This CDR3 spans 15 amino acids. Between the trimmed V and J ends, which lost 6 bases and 1 base, there was a span of 15 bases. From germline, CDR1 is MDHEN and CDR2 SYDVKM. CDR3 bases: TGTGCCAGCAGCCCCCCCGACAGCAGGAACACTGAAGCTTTCTTT. Translation gives CASSPPDSRNTEAFF.

The rearrangement joins TRBV5-1 to TRBJ2-7, with D perhaps TRBD2 (6 bases). The germline gives CDR1 SGHRS, CDR2 YFSETQ. The V gene lost 0 bases and the J gene lost 4 bases, with 14 bases spanning the gap. The CDR3 covers 15 residues. CDR3: CASSLGGASEYEQYF. Written as DNA, the CDR3 is TGCGCCAGCAGCTTGGGAGGGGCTAGCGAATACGAGCAGTACTTC.

The genes are TRBV27 and TRBJ1-2; TRBD1 aligns across 7 bases. Losses at the gene ends were 5 bases for V and 4 bases for J; bases not matched to a gene: 4. The CDR3 loop spans 13 amino acids. Germline CDR1 reads MNHEY; CDR2 reads SMNVEV (reference sequence). CDR3 DNA sequence: TGTGCCAGCAGTCCGGGGACAGTCTATGGCTACACCTTC. The encoded protein is CASSPGTVYGYTF.